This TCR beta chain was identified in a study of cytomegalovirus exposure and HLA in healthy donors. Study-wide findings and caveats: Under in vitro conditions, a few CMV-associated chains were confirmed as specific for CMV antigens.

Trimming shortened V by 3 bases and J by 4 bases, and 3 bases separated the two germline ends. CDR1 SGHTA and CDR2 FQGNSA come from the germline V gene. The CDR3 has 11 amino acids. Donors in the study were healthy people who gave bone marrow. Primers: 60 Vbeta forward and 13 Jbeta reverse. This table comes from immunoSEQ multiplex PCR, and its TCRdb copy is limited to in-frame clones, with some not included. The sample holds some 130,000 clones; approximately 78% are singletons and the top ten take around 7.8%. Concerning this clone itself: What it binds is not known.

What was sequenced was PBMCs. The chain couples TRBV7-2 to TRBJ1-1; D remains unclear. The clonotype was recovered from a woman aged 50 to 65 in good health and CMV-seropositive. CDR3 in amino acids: CASSFSTEAFF. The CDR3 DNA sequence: TGTGCCAGCAGCTTCAGCACTGAAGCTTTCTTT. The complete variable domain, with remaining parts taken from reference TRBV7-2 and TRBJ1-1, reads GAGVSQSPSNKVTEKGKDVELRCDPISGHTALYWYRQSLGQGLEFLIYFQGNSAPDKSGLPSDRFSAERTGGSVSTLTIQRTQQEDSAVYLCASSFSTEAFFGQGTRLTVV.